This record looks at one T cell receptor (beta chain) sequence and its context. The antigen remains undetermined. Healthy bone marrow donors made up the cohort. The data were taken from a study of cytomegalovirus exposure and HLA in healthy donors. Findings of the study overall: A later analysis linked a missense DCLRE1C variant to TCR beta V- and J-gene trimming. Most of the CMV-associated TCR beta chains (in a later analysis) appeared to be HLA-restricted.

PCR involved 60 Vbeta and 13 Jbeta primers. Profiling relied on immunoSEQ multiplex PCR, and the TCRdb table lists in-frame clones only, not all of them. The table lists some 130,000 clones, around three quarters of them singletons. The V end was cut by 0 bases, the J end by 3 bases, with 14 bases between. Germline loops: CDR1 LNHNV, CDR2 YYDKDF (reference sequence). The CDR3 runs to 16 residues. The TCR was taken from a man aged 40-49 years in good health and CMV-seronegative. The chain joins TRBV15 to TRBJ2-5, with a tentative D call TRBD2 (6 bases). Sequencing was performed on PBMCs. The CDR3 DNA follows: TGTGCCACCAGCAGAGACCGCCTAGGAGGGGAAGAGACCCAGTACTTC. Translating it yields CATSRDRLGGEETQYF.